These 14 T cell receptor beta chains originate from one sample sequenced in a study of OX40 agonist ivuxolimab in advanced cancers. Only in-frame clones appear in the TCRdb table, and some are missing; sequencing was by immunoSEQ multiplex PCR. Here the sample spans roughly 70,000 clones, about 90% being singletons. The sequencing used CD4+ or CD8+ T cells sorted from blood, collected in a trial of the OX40 agonist ivuxolimab. Source of these receptors: an adult with an advanced solid tumor such as melanoma, head and neck, liver or kidney cancer.

This clone has a handful of counts. V gene TRBV6-5 combines with J gene TRBJ1-1; perhaps TRBD1 as D (5 bases). There are 15 residues in the CDR3. The V end was cut by 7 bases, the J end by 0 bases, with 15 bases between. The germline V gene has CDR1 MNHEY and CDR2 SVGAGI. CDR3 in DNA: TGTGCCAGCACTGCTCCAGGGTCTATGAACACTGAAGCTTTCTTT. This encodes CASTAPGSMNTEAFF.

V is TRBV19 and J is TRBJ1-1; D not certain. CDR1 is LNHDA and CDR2 is SQIVND in the germline V gene (reference sequence). The germline V and J ends were trimmed by 6 bases and 2 bases, with 13 bases remaining between them. The CDR3 extends over 14 amino acids. Written as DNA, the CDR3 is TGTGCCAGTAGGACGGGCGGATTCAACACTGAAGCTTTCTTT. Translated, it gives CASRTGGFNTEAFF.

The rearrangement uses TRBV19 and TRBJ2-1, with D perhaps given as TRBD1 or TRBD2 (6 bases each). Trimming left V 3 bases short and J 6 bases short, with 18 bases between. This CDR3 region has 16 residues. Germline CDR1 reads LNHDA; CDR2 reads SQIVND (reference sequence). The CDR3, as DNA: TGTGCCAGTAGTATTGGTGGCCGGGGGCCGATCAATGAGCAGTTCTTC. It is translated as CASSIGGRGPINEQFF.

This chain uses TRBV28 with TRBJ1-1; tentative D call: TRBD1 (5 bases). The V gene's germline CDR1 is MDHEN and CDR2 SYDVKM. The length of the CDR3 is 14 residues. V shed 2 bases and J shed 5 bases, with 12 bases lying between them. CDR3 amino acids: CASSLPPGGTEAFF. The CDR3 nucleotides read TGTGCCAGCAGTTTACCGCCGGGGGGGACTGAAGCTTTCTTT.

V and J are TRBV2 and TRBJ2-7, with D perhaps matching TRBD2 (6 bases). V lost 8 bases and J 0 bases, leaving 8 bases between the germline ends. The CDR3 is 12 amino acids. The germline CDR1 and CDR2 sequences are SNHLY and FYNNEI. The DNA of the CDR3 is TGTGCCAGCGGGAGGAACTCCTACGAGCAGTACTTC. It translates to CASGRNSYEQYF.

This rearrangement joins TRBV28 to TRBJ1-4, with TRBD1 as a possible D gene (6 bases). The CDR3 covers 15 residues. From germline, CDR1 is MDHEN and CDR2 SYDVKM. The V end was cut by 5 bases, the J end by 8 bases, with 18 bases between. The CDR3, as DNA: TGTGCCAGCAGTACTCAGACAGGTTTAAAGGAAAAACTGTTTTTT. Protein product: CASSTQTGLKEKLFF. The whole variable domain, remainder taken from reference TRBV28 and TRBJ1-4, is DVKVTQSSRYLVKRTGEKVFLECVQDMDHENMFWYRQDPGLGLRLIYFSYDVKMKEKGDIPEGYSVSREKKERFSLILESASTNQTSMYLCASSTQTGLKEKLFFGSGTQLSVL.

The chain employs TRBV28 and TRBJ2-7; D is undetermined. The CDR3 covers 15 residues. The V gene lost 2 bases and the J gene lost 6 bases, with 17 bases spanning the gap. Germline-derived CDR1 and CDR2 are MDHEN and SYDVKM. In nucleotides, the CDR3 is TGTGCCAGCAGTTTACGCCGACTTGTAGGGCCCGAGCAGTACTTC. Residues: CASSLRRLVGPEQYF.

The rearrangement joins TRBV9 to TRBJ2-3; D remains unclear. The CDR3 is made up of 15 amino acids. Germline V CDR1 and CDR2: SGDLS, YYNGEE. V dropped 0 bases and J dropped 2 bases, with 10 bases sitting between them. CDR3 residues: CASSVGDTYTDTQYF. Written as DNA, the CDR3 is TGTGCCAGCAGCGTAGGGGATACGTACACAGATACGCAGTATTTT.

The J gene is TRBJ2-2, the V gene TRBV7-6; possibly TRBD1 for D (6 bases). Germline V gives CDR1 SGHVS, CDR2 FNYEAQ. The CDR3 sequence is 15 residues long. With 1 base removed from V and 5 bases from J, the gap between germline ends came to 11 bases. CDR3 DNA sequence: TGTGCCAGCAGCTTAGGGACGAGGGGGACCGGGGAGCTGTTTTTT. Protein: CASSLGTRGTGELFF.

This chain links TRBV19 with TRBJ2-4; TRBD1 aligns across 8 bases. The CDR3 consists of 14 residues. The trim removed 7 bases at V and 1 base at J, leaving 3 bases unmatched. CDR1 is LNHDA, CDR2 SQIVND, per germline (reference sequence). DNA of the CDR3: TGTGCCAGTAAGGACAGGGCGGCCAAAAACATTCAGTACTTC. Encoded protein: CASKDRAAKNIQYF. Supplemented by reference TRBV19 and TRBJ2-4, the full variable domain reads DGGITQSPKYLFRKEGQNVTLSCEQNLNHDAMYWYRQDPGQGLRLIYYSQIVNDFQKGDIAEGYSVSREKKESFPLTVTSAQKNPTAFYLCASKDRAAKNIQYFGAGTRLSVL.

This clone was found a few times. The chain uses TRBV2 and TRBJ1-5; D uncertain. Looked up from germline, CDR1 is SNHLY and CDR2 is FYNNEI. V was cut by 6 bases and J by 4 bases, with 10 bases left in between. The CDR3 runs to 13 residues. CDR3 nucleotides: TGTGCCAGCAGGAGGGTTAGTAATCAGCCCCAGCATTTT. Protein sequence: CASRRVSNQPQHF.

The chain uses TRBV5-1 and TRBJ2-3; 13 nucleotides agree with TRBD2. The V gene end was trimmed by 0 bases and the J gene end by 2 bases; junction bases not matched to a gene: 6. This CDR3 contains 18 residues. CDR1 SGHRS and CDR2 YFSETQ come from the germline V gene. The CDR3 loop reads CASSLELAGGGVTDTQYF. The CDR3 nucleotides are TGCGCCAGCAGCTTGGAACTAGCGGGAGGGGGTGTCACAGATACGCAGTATTTT.

The chain joins TRBV7-9 to TRBJ1-6; D is unresolved. The length of the CDR3 is 16 residues. V lost 5 bases and J 8 bases, leaving 19 bases between the germline ends. The V gene's germline CDR1 is SEHNR and CDR2 FQNEAQ (reference sequence). The CDR3 region has the DNA TGTGCCAGCAGCCACCGGAGCGCTCCGGAGGATTCACCCCTCCACTTT. Its translation is CASSHRSAPEDSPLHF.

This clone has a single count. The chain uses TRBV6-6 and TRBJ2-7; D possibly corresponds to TRBD2 (5 bases). CDR3 length equals 11 residues. Germline CDR1 and CDR2: MNHNY and SVGAGI (reference sequence). Trimming removed 5 bases from V and 7 bases from J, with 9 bases in between. The CDR3: CASSQLEEQYF. The DNA for the CDR3 is TGTGCCAGCAGTCAACTAGAGGAGCAGTACTTC.